This T cell receptor (beta chain) was documented in a study of graft-versus-host responses after intestinal transplantation. CDR1 and CDR2 (germline): SEHNR, FQNEAQ (reference sequence). Trimming removed 5 bases at V and 2 bases at J, with 19 bases between. The CDR3 length is 16 residues. Plates contained around 200,000 CFSE-labeled responder cells and around 200,000 irradiated, violet-dye-labeled stimulator cells. The protocol was immunoSEQ multiplex PCR, while the TCRdb copy is restricted to in-frame clones and leaves out a portion. The repertoire holds 11,000 to 15,000 clones, more than 30% seen once, with over 12% in the top ten.

The chain is built from TRBV7-9 and TRBJ2-7, with TRBD2 as a possible D gene (6 bases). The TCR originated in a human patient who received an intestinal transplant. Sample: alloreactive CD8+ T cells from a mixed lymphocyte reaction culture, taken before intestinal transplant. Subset of the sample: CFSE-low proliferating T cells sorted from approximately six-day pre-transplant mixed lymphocyte reaction (GvH or HvG direction). The CDR3 loop reads CASSPLGTGGTYEQYF. The CDR3 nucleotides read TGTGCCAGCAGCCCACTCGGGACTGGCGGGACCTACGAGCAGTACTTC.